These 32 T cell receptor beta chains originate from one sample sequenced in a study of response to subunit inactivated influenza vaccine. TCRdb recomputed calls from the RT-PCR reads with MiXCR, one row per CDR3 protein. The sample carries fewer than 800,000 distinct CDR3 sequences, approximately 14% recorded once. The material sequenced was PBMCs from blood, taken roughly 13 days after vaccination. These receptors all stem from a middle-aged man who received an inactivated influenza vaccine.

The table lists this clonotype with a few counts. The chain has TRBV3-1 and TRBJ2-4; 8 positions match TRBD2. V was clipped by 5 bases and J by 3 bases; unmatched bases: 3. The CDR3 sequence is 14 residues long. The germline V gene encodes CDR1 LGHDT and CDR2 YNNKEL (reference sequence). The CDR3 coding sequence is TGTGCCAGCAGCTTCGGGACTAGCAAAAACATTCAGTACTTC. Amino acids: CASSFGTSKNIQYF.

Here the CDR3 reads CAGSLQGASETQYF. DNA for the CDR3: TGTGCCGGTTCGTTACAGGGGGCATCGGAGACCCAGTACTTC. The genes are TRBV28 and TRBJ2-5, with 9 bases matching TRBD1. Per germline, CDR1 MDHEN and CDR2 SYDVKM. The V gene end was trimmed by 11 bases and the J gene end by 5 bases; junction bases not matched to a gene: 12. The CDR3 covers 14 residues.

V and J are TRBV5-6 and TRBJ2-7; TRBD1 aligns across 8 bases. There are 15 residues in the CDR3. Per the germline V gene, CDR1 is SGHDT and CDR2 is YYEEEE. V lost 3 bases, J lost 0 bases, and 5 bases stayed unmatched. The CDR3 spells CASSWVGTGSYEQYF. For the CDR3, the DNA is TGTGCCAGCAGCTGGGTTGGGACAGGCTCCTACGAGCAGTACTTC. Variable domain in full (rest from reference TRBV5-6 and TRBJ2-7): DAGVTQSPTHLIKTRGQQVTLRCSPKSGHDTVSWYQQALGQGPQFIFQYYEEEERQRGNFPDRFSGHQFPNYSSELNVNALLLGDSALYLCASSWVGTGSYEQYFGPGTRLTVT.

This clonotype was picked up a small number of times. V gene TRBV7-9 combines with J gene TRBJ1-2, with a possible D match to TRBD1 (5 bases). Between the trimmed V and J ends, which lost 0 bases and 1 base, there was a span of 9 bases. CDR3 length equals 15 residues. Germline assignment: CDR1 SEHNR and CDR2 FQNEAQ (reference sequence). CDR3 in amino acids: CASSLAGPGNYGYTF. The CDR3 coding sequence is TGTGCCAGCAGCTTAGCGGGGCCGGGTAACTATGGCTACACCTTC.

In this sample, this clonotype turned up many times. V usage is TRBV29-1 and J usage is TRBJ1-1; D is uncertain. The germline V gene has CDR1 SQVTM and CDR2 ANQGSEA. The CDR3 length is 15 residues. Trimming shortened V by 5 bases and J by 0 bases, and 16 bases separated the two germline ends. CDR3 nucleotide sequence: TGCAGCGTTCGGGTCGGTGTTGCCGTGAACACTGAAGCTTTCTTT. It specifies CSVRVGVAVNTEAFF. The whole variable domain, filled in from reference TRBV29-1 and TRBJ1-1, reads SAVISQKPSRDICQRGTSLTIQCQVDSQVTMMFWYRQQPGQSLTLIATANQGSEATYESGFVIDKFPISRPNLTFSTLTVSNMSPEDSSIYLCSVRVGVAVNTEAFFGQGTRLTVV.

This clonotype occurred a few times. The chain recombines TRBV11-2 with TRBJ2-3; 12 bases match TRBD2. CDR3 length: 15 residues. Germline V gene data show CDR1 as SGHAT and CDR2 as FQNNGV. Trimming cost V 5 bases and J 4 bases; bases outside gene matches: 4. The CDR3 DNA reads as TGTGCCAGCAGCCGGACTAGCGGGAATCCAGATACGCAGTATTTT. It yields the protein CASSRTSGNPDTQYF.

The chain links TRBV6-2 or TRBV6-3 to TRBJ2-6; D is perhaps TRBD1 or TRBD2 (5 bases each). V was cut by 8 bases and J by 2 bases, with 19 bases left in between. The germline CDR1 and CDR2 sequences are MNHEY and SVGEGT. This CDR3 has 17 residues. The CDR3 reads CASAPFLQGAGANVLTF. As DNA, the CDR3 is TGTGCCAGCGCCCCTTTTCTCCAGGGAGCTGGGGCCAACGTCCTGACTTTC.

This clonotype was detected only a few times. The V call is TRBV7-2, the J call TRBJ1-4; D remains ambiguous. Germline V gene data show CDR1 as SGHTA and CDR2 as FQGNSA. The ends were cut back, 2 bases at V and 6 bases at J, with 10 bases in the middle. The CDR3 covers 14 residues. CDR3 sequence reads: CASSLSTLDEKLFF. CDR3 DNA sequence: TGTGCCAGCAGCTTATCAACTCTGGATGAAAAACTGTTTTTT. Filled out from reference TRBV7-2 and TRBJ1-4, the complete variable domain reads GAGVSQSPSNKVTEKGKDVELRCDPISGHTALYWYRQSLGQGLEFLIYFQGNSAPDKSGLPSDRFSAERTGGSVSTLTIQRTQQEDSAVYLCASSLSTLDEKLFFGSGTQLSVL.

This clonotype was seen many times. The CDR3 sequence is CASSWGQSNTEAFF. CDR3 in DNA: TGTGCCAGCAGCTGGGGACAGTCGAACACTGAAGCTTTCTTT. The genes are TRBV12-3 or TRBV12-4 and TRBJ1-1, with 7 bases matching TRBD1. CDR3 length: 14 amino acids. J lost 1 base, V lost 6 bases, and 5 bases had no gene match.

The chain carries TRBV18 and TRBJ2-5, with 7 nucleotides matching TRBD1. The CDR3 is 16 amino acids. CDR1 and CDR2 from the germline V gene are KGHSH and LQKENI. Losses at the gene ends were 4 bases for V and 5 bases for J; bases not matched to a gene: 13. The DNA for the CDR3 is TGTGCCAGCTCACTTGGACAGGCGGCGGCTCGGGAGACCCAGTACTTC. As protein: CASSLGQAAARETQYF.

This chain links TRBV18 with TRBJ1-1; D is ambiguous. The CDR3 consists of 13 residues. Per the germline V gene, CDR1 is KGHSH and CDR2 is LQKENI. Trimming stripped 2 bases from V and 3 bases from J, with 7 bases between. CDR3 DNA sequence: TGTGCCAGCTCACCAGGGGTGCACACTGAAGCTTTCTTT. It encodes CASSPGVHTEAFF.

This clonotype was recorded a few times. V gene TRBV6-2 or TRBV6-3 combines with J gene TRBJ1-5, with a weak D call TRBD1 (5 bases). CDR1 is MNHEY and CDR2 is SVGEGT in the germline V gene. V was clipped by 6 bases and J by 2 bases, with 8 bases between them. This CDR3 is 13 amino acids long. As DNA, the CDR3 is TGTGCCAGCAGCAGACAGCGCAATCAGCCCCAGCATTTT. Amino acid sequence: CASSRQRNQPQHF.

The chain joins TRBV4-3 to TRBJ2-3; D is unclear. The V gene lost 0 bases and the J gene lost 6 bases, with 13 bases spanning the gap. This CDR3 has 15 amino acids. Germline values: CDR1 LGHNA, CDR2 YSLEER. The CDR3 here is CASSQDSARSDTQYF. Written as DNA, the CDR3 is TGCGCCAGCAGCCAAGATTCCGCGAGATCGGATACGCAGTATTTT.

The chain has TRBV20-1 and TRBJ2-1, with 9 bases matching TRBD2. CDR3 length equals 15 residues. Germline lookup yields CDR1 DFQATT and CDR2 SNEGSKA (reference sequence). With 2 bases clipped from V and 6 bases from J, the junction kept 8 bases outside the gene matches. CDR3 protein: CSARLAGSMSNEQFF. In nucleotides, the CDR3 is TGCAGTGCTAGACTAGCGGGATCGATGAGCAATGAGCAGTTCTTC.

This chain joins TRBV5-1 and TRBJ1-5; possibly TRBD1 for D (6 bases). The CDR3 is 19 residues long. CDR1 SGHRS and CDR2 YFSETQ come from the germline V gene. The V gene lost 9 bases and the J gene lost 1 base, with 29 bases spanning the gap. The CDR3 bases are TGCGCCACCCTAATTCGACCGGGACACAAGAATGGGAGCAATCAGCCCCAGCATTTT. Translated: CATLIRPGHKNGSNQPQHF.

V usage is TRBV12-3 or TRBV12-4 and J usage is TRBJ2-2, with D possibly being TRBD2 (5 bases). V was pared by 6 bases and J by 6 bases, with 5 bases between. The CDR3 is made up of 11 amino acids. The CDR3 DNA reads as TGTGCCAGCAGAGCGGCCGGGGAGCTGTTTTTT. This encodes CASRAAGELFF.

There are many counts of this clonotype. The chain couples TRBV20-1 to TRBJ2-1, with D unclear. V was shortened by 6 bases and J by 4 bases, with 4 bases between the two germline ends. CDR1 is DFQATT, CDR2 SNEGSKA, per germline (reference sequence). This CDR3 contains 10 residues. In DNA, the CDR3 is TGCAGTGCCGTTTACAATGAGCAGTTCTTC. Protein sequence: CSAVYNEQFF.

Only a few counts were recorded for this clonotype. The chain is built from TRBV24-1 and TRBJ2-1; 11 bases fit TRBD2. The CDR3 has 17 residues. Trimming removed 4 bases from V and 3 bases from J; junction bases left unmatched: 7. CDR1 and CDR2 from the germline V gene are KGHDR and SFDVKD. This CDR3 is CATSDTPSGGLYNEQFF. The CDR3 coding sequence is TGTGCCACCAGTGACACCCCTAGCGGGGGGCTCTACAATGAGCAGTTCTTC.

This clonotype occurred many times. The chain couples TRBV12-3 or TRBV12-4 to TRBJ2-1, with no clear D. This CDR3 is 15 amino acids long. V was cut by 7 bases and J by 10 bases, with 23 bases left in between. CDR3 nucleotide sequence: TGTGCCAGCACCAGAAGCTTCCCAACGGGTGAGGAGCAGTTCTTC. This sequence encodes CASTRSFPTGEEQFF.

In this sample, this clonotype turned up a few times. The chain's CDR3 is CSALRGRLTETQYF. The DNA for the CDR3 is TGCAGCGCACTACGGGGTCGGCTAACGGAGACCCAGTACTTC. The chain recombines TRBV29-1 with TRBJ2-5; D is perhaps TRBD2 (5 bases). The germline CDR1 and CDR2 sequences are SQVTM and ANQGSEA. The CDR3 runs to 14 residues. V lost 7 bases to trimming and J lost 5 bases, with 20 bases between them.

The chain recombines TRBV4-2 with TRBJ1-2, with 9 nucleotides matching TRBD1. From germline, CDR1 is LGHNA and CDR2 YNFKEQ. The CDR3 contains 15 residues. Losses at the gene ends were 2 bases for V and 4 bases for J; bases not matched to a gene: 5. CDR3 nucleotide sequence: TGTGCCAGCAGCCAAACTACAGGGGGCGTCTATGGCTACACCTTC. Translating gives CASSQTTGGVYGYTF.

This clonotype appeared many times. This chain connects TRBV12-3 or TRBV12-4 to TRBJ2-7; D gene uncertain. This CDR3 is built from 12 residues. V was shortened by 2 bases and J by 7 bases, with 9 bases between the two germline ends. CDR3 amino acids: CASSLLTREQYF. DNA of the CDR3: TGTGCCAGCAGTTTATTGACGAGGGAGCAGTACTTC.

This clonotype appeared a few times. The V gene is TRBV10-3, the J gene TRBJ2-5; D is possibly TRBD2 (6 bases). The V gene's germline CDR1 is ENHRY and CDR2 SYGVKD. V lost 3 bases to trimming and J lost 2 bases, with 7 bases between them. This CDR3 comprises 13 residues. CDR3 in amino acids: CAISEREQETQYF. DNA of the CDR3: TGTGCCATCAGTGAACGGGAGCAAGAGACCCAGTACTTC.

This clonotype was found many times. The rearrangement uses TRBV11-2 and TRBJ1-4; D is undetermined. V lost 1 base, J lost 0 bases, and 9 bases lay in between. Germline V lookup: CDR1 SGHAT, CDR2 FQNNGV. CDR3 length equals 16 residues. The CDR3 here is CASSLGLLTTNEKLFF. CDR3 sequence (DNA): TGTGCCAGCAGCTTAGGGTTACTTACAACTAATGAAAAACTGTTTTTT. Using reference TRBV11-2 and TRBJ1-4 for the parts outside the CDR3, the full variable domain is EAGVAQSPRYKIIEKRQSVAFWCNPISGHATLYWYQQILGQGPKLLIQFQNNGVVDDSQLPKDRFSAERLKGVDSTLKIQPAKLEDSAVYLCASSLGLLTTNEKLFFGSGTQLSVL.

This rearrangement joins TRBV20-1 to TRBJ2-7, with D possibly being TRBD2 (6 bases). V lost 2 bases and J 0 bases, leaving 11 bases between the germline ends. The CDR3 is 14 residues long. The germline V gene encodes CDR1 DFQATT and CDR2 SNEGSKA (reference sequence). CDR3 protein: CSARSETSSYEQYF. The DNA of the CDR3 is TGCAGTGCTAGATCCGAGACTAGCTCCTACGAGCAGTACTTC.

The chain has TRBV10-3 and TRBJ2-2; possibly TRBD2 for D (6 bases). This CDR3 has 14 amino acids. Germline V CDR1 and CDR2: ENHRY, SYGVKD. With 6 bases removed from V and 3 bases from J, the gap between germline ends came to 11 bases. The CDR3 DNA follows: TGTGCCATCAGACGGGAGTCAGACACCGGGGAGCTGTTTTTT. Its protein is CAIRRESDTGELFF.

The rearrangement uses TRBV12-3 or TRBV12-4 and TRBJ2-1; 9 bases are shared with TRBD2. With V trimmed by 3 bases and J by 6 bases, 6 bases remained unmatched. There are 15 residues in the CDR3. The CDR3 loop reads CASSFAGGGGNEQFF. The CDR3 DNA reads TGTGCCAGCAGTTTTGCCGGCGGGGGGGGCAATGAGCAGTTCTTC.

J is TRBJ2-5 and V is TRBV20-1; D is perhaps TRBD2 (7 bases). The CDR3 spans 17 residues. In germline, CDR1 is DFQATT, CDR2 SNEGSKA (reference sequence). Trimming removed 0 bases at V and 3 bases at J, with 20 bases between. The CDR3 sequence is CSARDSRRGPLEETQYF. CDR3 coding DNA: TGCAGTGCTAGAGATTCGCGGCGGGGGCCTTTGGAAGAGACCCAGTACTTC.

In its sample, this clonotype was seen a few times. The chain's CDR3 is CSVLAENYEQYF. The CDR3 region has the DNA TGCAGTGTACTAGCGGAGAATTACGAGCAGTACTTC. This chain connects TRBV20-1 to TRBJ2-7; 8 nucleotides match TRBD2. The CDR3 contains 12 residues. Germline V gives CDR1 DFQATT, CDR2 SNEGSKA (reference sequence). The J segment lost 4 bases and the V segment lost 7 bases, leaving 6 bases of the junction unmatched.

The rearrangement links TRBV20-1 to TRBJ2-1; 9 nucleotides align to TRBD2. V shed 2 bases, J shed 4 bases, and the junction held 6 bases outside the gene matches. Germline loops: CDR1 DFQATT, CDR2 SNEGSKA (reference sequence). The CDR3 has 15 amino acids. CDR3 region: CSARPGTSNYNEQFF. CDR3 bases: TGCAGTGCTAGACCCGGGACTAGCAATTACAATGAGCAGTTCTTC.

This clonotype has just one count. The junction and the germline gene differ at one end; a read error may be behind it. The chain employs TRBV9 and TRBJ1-1; D unresolved. From germline, CDR1 is SGDLS and CDR2 YYNGEE. The CDR3 contains 15 residues. The CDR3 DNA reads TGTGCCAGCAGCGCCAGGTCGGAGTTGAACACTGGAGCTTTCTTT. Translated, it gives CASSARSELNTGAFF.

The chain is built from TRBV4-1 and TRBJ1-1, with D possibly matching TRBD1 (5 bases). CDR1 is MGHRA, CDR2 YSYEKL, per germline. Trimming removed 2 bases at V and 4 bases at J, with 11 bases between. CDR3 length equals 14 residues. CDR3 sequence reads: CASSQTPGGTEAFF. CDR3 DNA: TGCGCCAGCAGCCAAACACCGGGGGGCACTGAAGCTTTCTTT.